Listed below are T cell receptor beta chains from one sample, sequenced in a study of T cells in Graves' hyperthyroidism and ophthalmopathy. TCRdb recomputed calls from the multiplex PCR reads with MiXCR, one row per CDR3 protein. There are 300,000 to 450,000 distinct CDR3 sequences in the sample; approximately 15% occur only once, and roughly 26% lies in the top ten. The sequenced sample was blood. The receptors stem from a woman between 18 and 29 years old with Graves' hyperthyroidism that later progressed to Graves' ophthalmopathy. CDR3s include the opening cysteine and the closing phenylalanine or tryptophan. The order of the fields is D gene, J gene, V gene, clone size, CDR3 DNA, CDR3 protein. The D gene is left open where the match is weak. Not all rows give a size; the values are once, few, many and, for expanded clones, a class.

>.|TRBJ1-1|TRBV28|many
TGTGCCAGCAGCAATCTGAACACTGAAGCTTTCTTT
CASSNLNTEAFF
>.|TRBJ2-7|TRBV6-1|.
TGTGCCAGCAGTCAAGACTTGACAGGTCCCCTTAAGAGCGAGCAGTACTTC
CASSQDLTGPLKSEQYF
>.|TRBJ2-1|TRBV4-2|few
TGTGCCAGCAGCCAAGAAGAGGGAGCGTCCTACAATGAGCAGTTCTTC
CASSQEEGASYNEQFF
>TRBD2|TRBJ2-7|TRBV28|many
TGTGCCAGCAGTTCGCGGACTAGCTTTTACGAGCAGTACTTC
CASSSRTSFYEQYF
>TRBD1|TRBJ2-7|TRBV28|few
TGTGCCAGCAGTCCCTTCAGGGGGCACTCCTACGAGCAGTACTTC
CASSPFRGHSYEQYF
>TRBD1|TRBJ2-1|TRBV9|.
TGTGCCAGCGGGGGGGGACAGGGGGGCTACAATGAGCAGTTCTTC
CASGGGQGGYNEQFF
>.|TRBJ1-4|TRBV6-5|many
TGTGCCAGCAGTTACTCGGGACGGACCGGAAAACTGTTTTTT
CASSYSGRTGKLFF
>.|TRBJ1-5|TRBV12-3/TRBV12-4|many
TGTGCCAGCAGTTTCCTTTCTCCAGGGCCCCAGCATTTT
CASSFLSPGPQHF
>TRBD1|TRBJ2-5|TRBV18|few
TGTGCCAGCTCACCAAGGACAGGGTTAGAGACCCAGTACTTC
CASSPRTGLETQYF
>TRBD2|TRBJ2-3|TRBV28|.
TGTGCCAGCACGAGAGGACTAGCGGGGAGCACAGATACGCAGTATTTT
CASTRGLAGSTDTQYF
>.|TRBJ2-7|TRBV2|.
TGTGCCACCCAACCTGGGAGGTCCTACGAGCAGTACTTC
CATQPGRSYEQYF
>.|TRBJ2-3|TRBV28|many
TGTGCCAGCAGTTCGTCCCAGCGGTCCCCCTTAGATACGCAGTATTTT
CASSSSQRSPLDTQYF
>.|TRBJ2-1|TRBV20-1|.
TGCAGTGCTAGAGACGGGGAAAGCTCCTACAATGAGCAGTTCTTC
CSARDGESSYNEQFF
>.|TRBJ2-3|TRBV18|once
TGTGCCAGCTCACCTCTCCGGGAAAGCACAGATACGCAGTATTTT
CASSPLRESTDTQYF
>.|TRBJ2-1|TRBV7-9|.
TGTGCCAGCACCCCCCCCCAGGGATCTCAGTTCTTC
CASTPPQGSQFF
>.|TRBJ1-3|TRBV20-1|few
TGCAGTGCTAGACCGGGGGGCTCTGGAAACACCATATATTTT
CSARPGGSGNTIYF
>.|TRBJ2-7|TRBV10-3|few
TGTGCCATCAGTGAGTCGAAGACAGGGAGGGCACACGAGCAGTACTTC
CAISESKTGRAHEQYF
>TRBD1|TRBJ2-3|TRBV28|many
TGTGCCAGCAGTTTAGGACAGGGGGACCTAGATACGCAGTATTTT
CASSLGQGDLDTQYF
>.|TRBJ2-3|TRBV27|many
TGTGCCAGCAGTTTTCGGTATACAGATACGCAGTATTTT
CASSFRYTDTQYF
>.|TRBJ2-7|TRBV30|few
TGTGCCTTAAATACAGGGAGCCCCTACGAGCAGTACTTC
CALNTGSPYEQYF
>.|TRBJ1-1|TRBV20-1|many
TGCAGTGCCCAAAGGGGGAGGAACACTGAAGCTTTCTTT
CSAQRGRNTEAFF
>.|TRBJ2-7|TRBV27|many
TGTGCCAGCAGGGGTTCGGCTCTCGAGCAGTACTTC
CASRGSALEQYF
>TRBD1|TRBJ2-3|TRBV6-2/TRBV6-3|once
TGTGCCAGCAGTGCCCTCCCGGGACAGATTAGCACAGATACGCAGTATTTT
CASSALPGQISTDTQYF
>.|TRBJ2-1|TRBV12-3/TRBV12-4|many
TGTGCCAGCAGTCCCCGGGGGAGAGACTCCTACAATGAGCAGTTCTTC
CASSPRGRDSYNEQFF
>TRBD2|TRBJ2-1|TRBV7-9|many
TGTGCCAGCAGCTCCCCGACTAGCGGGAAATTCTATGAGCAGTTCTTC
CASSSPTSGKFYEQFF
>.|TRBJ1-2|TRBV9|.
TGTGCCAGCAGCCCCTCCCCGGGGGTTAGCTACACCTTC
CASSPSPGVSYTF
>TRBD1|TRBJ2-7|TRBV28|many
TGTGCCAGCAGTCAAACCGGGACAGTTACCTACGAGCAGTACTTC
CASSQTGTVTYEQYF
>.|TRBJ1-5|TRBV6-1|many
TGTGCCAGCAGTGAATCTGCCTTTAATCAGCCCCAGCATTTT
CASSESAFNQPQHF
>.|TRBJ2-1|TRBV7-2|.
TGTGCCGGCAGCCCAGGAGGGAATGAGCAGTTCTTC
CAGSPGGNEQFF